The 7 T cell receptor beta chains below were found in one sample sequenced in a study of CD4 T cells in relation to SARS-CoV-2 and coronaviruses. Method: immunoSEQ multiplex PCR; TCRdb's copy keeps in-frame clones and lacks some. Counted here are about 43,000 clones, roughly 80% occurring once; the ten biggest clones make up 1.4%. These receptors' targets are unknown. The source material was naive CD4+ T cells from PBMCs, cultured in vitro. Subset here: naive CD4+ T cells isolated by negative enrichment. Receptors originate from an adult with COVID-19.

The rearrangement links TRBV7-2 to TRBJ2-5; D perhaps matches TRBD1 (6 bases). The V end lost 2 bases, the J end lost 3 bases, and 13 bases lay between the germline ends. The length of the CDR3 is 15 residues. From germline, CDR1 is SGHTA and CDR2 FQGNSA. As DNA, the CDR3 is TGTGCCAGCAGCTTACAGCAGGGGATAAAAGAGACCCAGTACTTC. It is translated as CASSLQQGIKETQYF.

V is TRBV12-3 or TRBV12-4 and J is TRBJ2-7; 12 bases align to TRBD2. J lost 4 bases, V lost 6 bases, and 1 base had no gene match. CDR3 length equals 13 residues. The CDR3 region has the DNA TGTGCCAGCAGGACTAGCGGGAGATACGAGCAGTACTTC. Translation gives CASRTSGRYEQYF.

CDR3 loop: CASSPATGVQETQYF. For the CDR3, the DNA is TGTGCCAGCAGCCCAGCCACAGGGGTCCAAGAGACCCAGTACTTC. The chain combines TRBV5-4 with TRBJ2-5; the match to TRBD1 covers 7 bases. Per germline, CDR1 SGHNT and CDR2 YYREEE (reference sequence). Trimming cost V 4 bases and J 1 base; bases outside gene matches: 7. This CDR3 is 15 amino acids long.

The chain uses TRBV5-8 and TRBJ2-2, with D possibly called TRBD1 or TRBD2 (5 bases each). Germline CDR1 SGHTS, CDR2 YDEGEE. This CDR3 region has 16 residues. V shed 5 bases and J shed 3 bases, with 17 bases lying between them. The CDR3 DNA reads as TGTGCCAGCAGTAGTTCAGGGAGTGGGTACACCGGGGAGCTGTTTTTT. Translated, it gives CASSSSGSGYTGELFF. Drawing the rest from reference TRBV5-8 and TRBJ2-2, the complete variable domain is EAGVTQSPTHLIKTRGQQATLRCSPISGHTSVYWYQQALGLGLQFLLWYDEGEERNRGNFPPRFSGRQFPNYSSELNVNALELEDSALYLCASSSSGSGYTGELFFGEGSRLTVL.

The CDR3 sequence is CASSFSRVYSNQPQHF. The CDR3 DNA follows: TGTGCCAGCAGCTTCTCCAGGGTTTATAGCAATCAGCCCCAGCATTTT. The chain couples TRBV5-5 to TRBJ1-5; D is perhaps TRBD1 (5 bases). Deletions cut 2 bases from V and 0 bases from J, with 12 bases between. Germline CDR1 SGHKS, CDR2 YYEKEE (reference sequence). The CDR3 totals 16 residues.

The chain recombines TRBV4-2 with TRBJ1-2; no firm D call. The CDR3 has 14 residues. Germline lookup yields CDR1 LGHNA and CDR2 YNFKEQ. V was trimmed by 0 bases and J by 2 bases, leaving 7 bases between them. CDR3 coding DNA: TGTGCCAGCAGCCAAGATTTAAACAACTATGGCTACACCTTC. Amino acid sequence: CASSQDLNNYGYTF.

The chain is built from TRBV28 and TRBJ2-6; no clear D. The CDR3 loop spans 14 amino acids. V lost 8 bases and J lost 1, with 9 bases in between. Germline lookup yields CDR1 MDHEN and CDR2 SYDVKM. CDR3 in DNA: TGTGCCAGCGCCCCGGTTTCTGGGGCCAACGTCCTGACTTTC. Protein product: CASAPVSGANVLTF.